A selection of T cell receptor beta chains follows, all from one sample in a study of T-cell memory formation after mild COVID-19. From the 5' RACE reads, TCRdb called clonotypes with MiXCR, one entry per CDR3 protein. The sample has roughly 340,000 distinct CDR3 sequences; roughly 15% are singletons. The sample taken for sequencing was PBMCs or a T cell subset sorted from them (not recorded which). Receptor source: a man younger than 35 who had mild COVID-19 (a few samples of this study predate the infection). Cell type and time point are not known. CDR3s include the opening cysteine and the closing phenylalanine or tryptophan. A D gene is named only where the DNA matches it firmly. The size entry is marked missing in some rows and otherwise reads once, few, many or a size class.

TRBV20-1	TRBJ2-1	TRBD2	.	CSAPRGGIPGEQFF	TGCAGTGCTCCCCGGGGGGGTATCCCGGGTGAGCAGTTCTTC
TRBV12-3/TRBV12-4	TRBJ1-1	.	few	CASSLARGARTEAFF	TGTGCCAGCAGTTTAGCGCGGGGGGCGCGCACTGAAGCTTTCTTT
TRBV12-3/TRBV12-4	TRBJ1-3	.	.	CASTQGGYTIYF	TGTGCCAGCACCCAGGGTGGATACACCATATATTTT
TRBV7-9	TRBJ2-1	TRBD1	few	CASSHTGDPYNEQFF	TGTGCCAGCAGTCACACAGGGGATCCCTACAATGAGCAGTTCTTC
TRBV6-5	TRBJ2-1	.	.	CASSYLGSYNEQFF	TGTGCCAGCAGTTACTTGGGATCCTACAATGAGCAGTTCTTC
TRBV25-1	TRBJ2-1	TRBD2	many	CASARTSVNEQFF	TGTGCCAGCGCAAGGACTAGCGTCAATGAGCAGTTCTTC
TRBV6-1	TRBJ1-5	.	many	CASSEWVRAASQPQHF	TGTGCCAGCAGTGAATGGGTCAGGGCGGCAAGTCAGCCCCAGCATTTT
TRBV29-1	TRBJ1-2	.	few	CSAPALNYGYTF	TGCAGTGCCCCGGCCCTCAACTATGGCTACACCTTC
TRBV6-2/TRBV6-3	TRBJ2-7	.	.	CASSYLRGGYEQYF	TGTGCCAGCAGTTACTTGAGGGGAGGCTACGAGCAGTACTTC
TRBV7-2	TRBJ2-7	.	few	CASSPYREVHEQYF	TGTGCCAGCAGCCCGTACAGGGAAGTCCACGAGCAGTACTTC
TRBV6-5	TRBJ2-3	.	.	CASRRGGYGTDTQYF	TGTGCCAGCAGAAGGGGGGGGTACGGCACAGATACGCAGTATTTT
TRBV20-1	TRBJ1-4	TRBD1	few	CSAGQGKGREKLFF	TGCAGTGCTGGACAGGGGAAGGGTAGGGAAAAACTGTTTTTT
TRBV6-6	TRBJ2-1	TRBD2	.	CASSYSILAHNEQFF	TGTGCCAGCAGTTACTCGATACTAGCGCACAATGAGCAGTTCTTC
TRBV20-1	TRBJ2-7	.	few	CSARDYRYEQYF	TGCAGTGCTAGAGATTACAGATACGAGCAGTACTTC
TRBV7-2	TRBJ1-2	.	few	CASSSDGRGYGYTF	TGTGCCAGCAGCAGTGACGGGCGGGGCTATGGCTACACCTTC
TRBV7-3	TRBJ2-3	.	few	CASSLQSSADTQYF	TGTGCCAGCAGCTTGCAGTCTAGCGCAGATACGCAGTATTTT
TRBV6-2/TRBV6-3	TRBJ2-3	TRBD2	.	CASSTSRALAGGRRGTDTQYF	TGTGCCAGCAGTACATCCCGGGCACTAGCGGGGGGGCGAAGGGGCACAGATACGCAGTATTTT
TRBV10-1	TRBJ2-1	TRBD2	.	CASSSSTSGANEQFF	TGCGCCAGCAGTTCGAGTACTAGCGGGGCAAATGAGCAGTTCTTC
TRBV5-4	TRBJ2-3	.	many	CASSWGQGYTDTQYF	TGTGCCAGCAGCTGGGGGCAGGGATACACAGATACGCAGTATTTT
TRBV6-2/TRBV6-3	TRBJ1-1	.	few	CASQGGMNTEAFF	TGTGCCAGTCAAGGGGGGATGAACACTGAAGCTTTCTTT
TRBV6-5	TRBJ2-3	TRBD1	few	CASSLIRGQDSTDTQYF	TGTGCCAGCAGTCTAATCCGCGGACAGGATAGCACAGATACGCAGTATTTT
TRBV21-1	TRBJ1-4	.	few	CAIPGPGSEKLFF	TGTGCCATACCGGGACCCGGGAGTGAAAAACTGTTTTTT
TRBV5-1	TRBJ2-1	TRBD2	few	CASSSPEGLAGTSSYNEQFF	TGCGCCAGCAGCTCCCCTGAGGGACTAGCGGGTACTAGCTCCTACAATGAGCAGTTCTTC
TRBV5-1	TRBJ2-7	TRBD2	few	CASSLNRAGGSYEQYF	TGCGCCAGCAGCTTGAATCGAGCGGGGGGCTCCTACGAGCAGTACTTC
TRBV5-1	TRBJ2-2	TRBD1	many	CASSGDRETNTGELFF	TGCGCCAGCAGCGGAGACAGGGAAACGAACACCGGGGAGCTGTTTTTT
TRBV6-1	TRBJ1-1	TRBD1	.	CASPEIRLQDRDRFNTEAFF	TGTGCCAGCCCTGAAATTCGTTTACAGGACAGGGACCGGTTTAACACTGAAGCTTTCTTT
TRBV5-5	TRBJ1-5	.	.	CASRRTLLEPQHF	TGTGCCAGCAGGAGGACCCTTTTGGAGCCCCAGCATTTT
TRBV4-1	TRBJ1-2	.	.	CASSQEGPGYGYTF	TGCGCCAGCAGCCAAGAAGGTCCAGGCTATGGCTACACCTTC
TRBV11-2	TRBJ1-1	.	.	CASSLYGAEGAFF	TGTGCCAGCAGCTTATATGGGGCGGAGGGAGCTTTCTTT